The 2 T cell receptor beta chains given below trace back to one sample, sequenced in a study of shared clonotypes between healthy human individuals. Clones were read by immunoSEQ multiplex PCR, and TCRdb kept only the in-frame ones, dropping some. Altogether under 650,000 clones are present, 95% to 97% being singletons, with the ten largest covering 0.06%. The source material was naive CD4+ T cells sorted from blood. Subset indicated: CD45RA+ positively selected. The receptors were sampled from a woman aged 25 to 39 in good health.

This chain connects TRBV9 to TRBJ2-5; 7 nucleotides align to TRBD2. V dropped 0 bases and J dropped 5; count of bases not matched to a gene: 4. Germline CDR1 is SGDLS and CDR2 is YYNGEE. The CDR3 sequence is 14 residues long. This chain's CDR3 is CASSVEWGGETQYF. The CDR3 DNA is TGTGCCAGCAGCGTAGAGTGGGGAGGGGAGACCCAGTACTTC.

The chain employs TRBV7-9 and TRBJ1-5; unclear D gene. The CDR3 loop spans 13 amino acids. Germline V CDR1 and CDR2: SEHNR, FQNEAQ (reference sequence). The germline V and J ends were trimmed by 8 bases and 3 bases, with 11 bases remaining between them. CDR3: CASGEGHNQPQHF. CDR3 coding DNA: TGTGCCAGCGGAGAAGGGCACAATCAGCCCCAGCATTTT.